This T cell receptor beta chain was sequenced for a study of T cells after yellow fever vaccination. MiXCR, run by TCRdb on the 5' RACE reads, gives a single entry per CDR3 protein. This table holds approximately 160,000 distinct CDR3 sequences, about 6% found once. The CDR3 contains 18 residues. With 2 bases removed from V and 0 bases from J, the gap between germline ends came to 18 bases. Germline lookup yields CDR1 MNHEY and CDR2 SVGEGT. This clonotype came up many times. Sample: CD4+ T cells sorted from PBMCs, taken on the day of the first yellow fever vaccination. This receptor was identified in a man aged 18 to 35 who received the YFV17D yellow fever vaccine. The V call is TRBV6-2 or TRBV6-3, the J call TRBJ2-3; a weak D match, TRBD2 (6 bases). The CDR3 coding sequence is TGTGCCAGCAGTTACGCCCTCCGGGAGCCCTCTAGCACAGATACGCAGTATTTT. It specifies CASSYALREPSSTDTQYF.